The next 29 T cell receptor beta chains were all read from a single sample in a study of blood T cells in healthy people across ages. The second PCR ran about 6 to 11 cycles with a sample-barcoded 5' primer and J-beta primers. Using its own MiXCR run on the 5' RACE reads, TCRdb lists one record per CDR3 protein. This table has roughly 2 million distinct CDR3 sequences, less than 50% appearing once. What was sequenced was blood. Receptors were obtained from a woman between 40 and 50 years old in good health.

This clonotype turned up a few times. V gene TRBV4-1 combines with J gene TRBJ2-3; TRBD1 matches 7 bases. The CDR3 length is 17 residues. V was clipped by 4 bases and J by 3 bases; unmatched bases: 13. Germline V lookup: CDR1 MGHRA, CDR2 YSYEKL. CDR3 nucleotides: TGCGCCAGCAGCCCCCTCCCCACAGGGGACCTTACAGATACGCAGTATTTT. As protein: CASSPLPTGDLTDTQYF.

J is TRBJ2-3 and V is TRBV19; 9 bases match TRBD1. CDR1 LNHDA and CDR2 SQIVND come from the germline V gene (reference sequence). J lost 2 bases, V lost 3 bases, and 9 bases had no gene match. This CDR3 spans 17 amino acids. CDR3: CASSIAGQGFYTDTQYF. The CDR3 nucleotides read TGTGCCAGTAGTATCGCCGGACAGGGGTTTTACACAGATACGCAGTATTTT.

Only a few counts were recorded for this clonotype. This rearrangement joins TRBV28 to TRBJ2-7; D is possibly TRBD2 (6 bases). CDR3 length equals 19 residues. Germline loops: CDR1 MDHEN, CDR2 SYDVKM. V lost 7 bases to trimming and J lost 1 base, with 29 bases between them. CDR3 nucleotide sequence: TGTGCCAGCAATCCTATAAGAGCAGCCCGTGGACTATCATCCTACGAGCAGTACTTC. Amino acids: CASNPIRAARGLSSYEQYF.

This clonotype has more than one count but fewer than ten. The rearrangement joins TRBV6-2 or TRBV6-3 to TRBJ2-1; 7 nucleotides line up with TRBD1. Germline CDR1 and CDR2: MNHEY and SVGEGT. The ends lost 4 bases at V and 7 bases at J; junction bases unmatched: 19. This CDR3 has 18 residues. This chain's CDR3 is CASSFSPFDRVGSNEQFF. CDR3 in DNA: TGTGCCAGCAGTTTTTCCCCGTTCGACAGGGTAGGTTCGAATGAGCAGTTCTTC.

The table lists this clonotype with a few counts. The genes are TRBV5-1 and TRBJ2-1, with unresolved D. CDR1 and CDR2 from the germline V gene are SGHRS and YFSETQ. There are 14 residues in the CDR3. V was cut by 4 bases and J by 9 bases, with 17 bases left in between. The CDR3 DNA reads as TGCGCCAGCAGCCTATCCTCCCTCAGCAGTGAGCAGTTCTTC. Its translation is CASSLSSLSSEQFF.

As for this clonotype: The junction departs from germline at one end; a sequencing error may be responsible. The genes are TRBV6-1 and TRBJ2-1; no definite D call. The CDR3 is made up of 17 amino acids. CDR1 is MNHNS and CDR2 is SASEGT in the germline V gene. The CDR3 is CVSSASGDGSSYNEQFF. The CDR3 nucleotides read TGTGTCAGCAGTGCATCTGGAGACGGTAGCTCCTACAATGAGCAGTTCTTC.

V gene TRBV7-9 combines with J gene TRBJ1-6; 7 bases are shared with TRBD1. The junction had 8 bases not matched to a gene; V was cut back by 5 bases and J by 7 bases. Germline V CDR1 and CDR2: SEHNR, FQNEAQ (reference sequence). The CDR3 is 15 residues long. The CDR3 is CASSPTRDSNSPLHF. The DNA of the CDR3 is TGTGCCAGCAGCCCAACCCGGGACAGCAATTCACCCCTCCACTTT.

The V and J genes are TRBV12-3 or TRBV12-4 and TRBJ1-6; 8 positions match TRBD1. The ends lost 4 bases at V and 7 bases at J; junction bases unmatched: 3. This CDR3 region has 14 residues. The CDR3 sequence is CASSWTGSNSPLHF. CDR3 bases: TGTGCCAGCAGTTGGACAGGGAGCAATTCACCCCTCCACTTT.

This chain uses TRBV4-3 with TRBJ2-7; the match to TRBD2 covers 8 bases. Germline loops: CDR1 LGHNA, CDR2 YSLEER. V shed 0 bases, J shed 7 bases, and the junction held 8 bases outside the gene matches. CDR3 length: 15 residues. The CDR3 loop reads CASSQDHAPGGEQYF. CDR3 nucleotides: TGCGCCAGCAGCCAAGATCATGCACCGGGGGGGGAGCAGTACTTC.

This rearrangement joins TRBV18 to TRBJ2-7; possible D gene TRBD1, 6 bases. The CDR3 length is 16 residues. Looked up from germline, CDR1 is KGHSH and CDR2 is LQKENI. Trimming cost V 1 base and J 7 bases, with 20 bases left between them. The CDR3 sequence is CASSPQIFQGPGEQYF. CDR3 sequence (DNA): TGTGCCAGCTCACCACAGATCTTCCAGGGGCCTGGGGAGCAGTACTTC.

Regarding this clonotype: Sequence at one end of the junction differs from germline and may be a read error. CDR3 protein: CASSGGEGSKNYGHTF. In DNA form, the CDR3 reads TGTGCCAGCAGCGGCGGGGAAGGCAGTAAAAACTATGGCCACACCTTC. The chain recombines TRBV9 with TRBJ1-2; D call uncertain. Germline-derived CDR1 and CDR2 are SGDLS and YYNGEE. This CDR3 has 16 amino acids.

This CDR3 is CASSGGLAVATQYF. The CDR3 DNA reads as TGTGCCAGCAGCGGTGGACTAGCCGTCGCGACCCAGTACTTC. The rearrangement links TRBV2 to TRBJ2-5; 8 nucleotides align to TRBD2. The V gene end was trimmed by 6 bases and the J gene end by 7 bases; junction bases not matched to a gene: 10. The CDR3 contains 14 residues. Germline assignment: CDR1 SNHLY and CDR2 FYNNEI.

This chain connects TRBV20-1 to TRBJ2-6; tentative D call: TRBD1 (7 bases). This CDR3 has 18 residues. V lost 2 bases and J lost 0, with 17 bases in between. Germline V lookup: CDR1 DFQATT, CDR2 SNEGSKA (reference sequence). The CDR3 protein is CSARPQGGGLSGANVLTF. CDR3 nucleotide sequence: TGCAGTGCTAGACCCCAGGGGGGAGGTCTCTCTGGGGCCAACGTCCTGACTTTC.

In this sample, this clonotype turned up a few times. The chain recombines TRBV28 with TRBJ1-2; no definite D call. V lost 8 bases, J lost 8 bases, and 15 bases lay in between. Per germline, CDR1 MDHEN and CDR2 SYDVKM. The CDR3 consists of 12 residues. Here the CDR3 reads CASGPPLGGYTF. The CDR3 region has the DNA TGTGCCAGCGGCCCCCCTTTAGGGGGCTACACCTTC.

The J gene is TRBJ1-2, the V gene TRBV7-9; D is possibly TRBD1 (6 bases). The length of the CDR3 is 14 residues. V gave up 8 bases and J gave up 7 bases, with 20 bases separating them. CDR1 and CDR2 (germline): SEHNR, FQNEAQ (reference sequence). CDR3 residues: CASPKAQGQGGYTF. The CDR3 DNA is TGTGCCAGCCCTAAAGCACAGGGTCAAGGTGGCTACACCTTC.

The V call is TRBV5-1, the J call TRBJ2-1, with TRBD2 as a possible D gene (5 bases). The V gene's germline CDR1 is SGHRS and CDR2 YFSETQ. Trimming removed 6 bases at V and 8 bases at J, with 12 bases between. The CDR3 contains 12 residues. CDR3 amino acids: CASNPPGDEQFF. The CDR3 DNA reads TGCGCCAGCAACCCCCCCGGGGATGAGCAGTTCTTC.

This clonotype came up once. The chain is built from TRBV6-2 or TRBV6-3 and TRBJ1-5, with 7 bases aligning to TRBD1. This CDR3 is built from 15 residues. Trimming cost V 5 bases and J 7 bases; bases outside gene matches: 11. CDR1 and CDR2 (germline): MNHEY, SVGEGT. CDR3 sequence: CASSVGQDFGQPQHF. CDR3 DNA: TGTGCCAGCAGTGTAGGACAGGACTTTGGACAGCCCCAGCATTTT.

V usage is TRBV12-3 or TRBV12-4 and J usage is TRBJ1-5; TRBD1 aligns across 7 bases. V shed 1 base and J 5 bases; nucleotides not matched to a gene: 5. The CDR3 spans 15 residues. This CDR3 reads CASSLGAGGHQPQHF. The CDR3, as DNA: TGTGCCAGCAGTTTAGGGGCAGGGGGACATCAGCCCCAGCATTTT.

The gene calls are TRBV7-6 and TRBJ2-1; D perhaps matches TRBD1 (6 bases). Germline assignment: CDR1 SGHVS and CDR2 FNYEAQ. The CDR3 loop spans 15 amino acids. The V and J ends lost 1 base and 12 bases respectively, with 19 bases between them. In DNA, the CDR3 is TGTGCCAGCAGCTTAGTTCTCTTAGGGGGATACGGGCAGTTCTTC. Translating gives CASSLVLLGGYGQFF.

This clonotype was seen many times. The CDR3 sequence is CASTSGGFYNEQFF. The CDR3 region has the DNA TGTGCCAGTACTAGCGGGGGGTTCTACAATGAGCAGTTCTTC. This chain uses TRBV28 with TRBJ2-1, with 12 bases lining up with TRBD2. V trimming: 9 bases; J trimming: 3 bases; junction bases outside the gene matches: 3. CDR3 length: 14 residues. The germline V gene has CDR1 MDHEN and CDR2 SYDVKM.

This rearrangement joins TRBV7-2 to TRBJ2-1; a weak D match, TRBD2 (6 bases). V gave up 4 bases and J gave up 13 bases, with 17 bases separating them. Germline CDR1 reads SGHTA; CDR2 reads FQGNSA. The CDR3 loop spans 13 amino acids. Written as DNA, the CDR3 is TGTGCCAGCAGCTGGGGGGAATGGGAGACCCAGTTCTTC. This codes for CASSWGEWETQFF.

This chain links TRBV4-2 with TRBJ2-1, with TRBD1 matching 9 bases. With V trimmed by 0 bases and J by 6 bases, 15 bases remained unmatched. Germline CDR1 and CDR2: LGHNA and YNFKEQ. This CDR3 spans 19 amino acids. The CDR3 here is CASSQDSPETGGAINEQFF. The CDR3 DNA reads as TGTGCCAGCAGCCAAGATTCCCCAGAGACAGGGGGTGCGATCAATGAGCAGTTCTTC.

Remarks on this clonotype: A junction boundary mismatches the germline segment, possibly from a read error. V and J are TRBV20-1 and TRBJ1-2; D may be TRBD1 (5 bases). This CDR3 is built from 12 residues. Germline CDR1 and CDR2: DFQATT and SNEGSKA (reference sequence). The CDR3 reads CNAVRDSYGYTF. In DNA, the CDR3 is TGCAATGCTGTCCGGGACTCCTATGGCTACACCTTC.

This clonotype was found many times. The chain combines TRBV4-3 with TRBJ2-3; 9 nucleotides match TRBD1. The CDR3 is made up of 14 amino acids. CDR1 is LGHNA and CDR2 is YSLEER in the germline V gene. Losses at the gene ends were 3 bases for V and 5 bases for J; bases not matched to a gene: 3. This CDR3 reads CASSQDRGRDTQYF. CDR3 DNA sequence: TGCGCCAGCAGCCAGGACAGGGGAAGAGATACGCAGTATTTT.

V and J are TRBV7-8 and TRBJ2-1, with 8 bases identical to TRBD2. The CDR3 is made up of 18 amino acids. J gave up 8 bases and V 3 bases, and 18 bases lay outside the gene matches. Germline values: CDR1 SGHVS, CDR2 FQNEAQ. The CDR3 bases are TGTGCCAGCAGCTTTCATTTGGCGGGGGGACCTCCCCTCGATGAGCAGTTCTTC. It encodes CASSFHLAGGPPLDEQFF.

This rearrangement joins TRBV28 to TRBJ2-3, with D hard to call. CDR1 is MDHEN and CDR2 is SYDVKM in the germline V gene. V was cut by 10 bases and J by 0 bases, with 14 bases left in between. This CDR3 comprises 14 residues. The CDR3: CATTWGSSTDTQYF. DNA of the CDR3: TGTGCCACTACGTGGGGTTCTAGCACAGATACGCAGTATTTT.

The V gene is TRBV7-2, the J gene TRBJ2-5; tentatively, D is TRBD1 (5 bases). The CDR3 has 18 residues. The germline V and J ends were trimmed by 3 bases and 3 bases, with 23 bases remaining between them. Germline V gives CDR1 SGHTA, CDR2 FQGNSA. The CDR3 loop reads CASSLGRVPRGRKETQYF. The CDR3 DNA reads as TGTGCCAGCAGCTTGGGCAGGGTTCCCCGCGGTCGAAAAGAGACCCAGTACTTC.

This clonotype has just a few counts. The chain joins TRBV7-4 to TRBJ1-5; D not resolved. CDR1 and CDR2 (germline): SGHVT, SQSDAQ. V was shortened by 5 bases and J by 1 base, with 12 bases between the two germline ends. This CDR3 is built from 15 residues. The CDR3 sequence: CASSLTPESNQPQHF. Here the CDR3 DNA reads TGTGCCAGCAGCCTTACGCCCGAAAGCAATCAGCCCCAGCATTTT.

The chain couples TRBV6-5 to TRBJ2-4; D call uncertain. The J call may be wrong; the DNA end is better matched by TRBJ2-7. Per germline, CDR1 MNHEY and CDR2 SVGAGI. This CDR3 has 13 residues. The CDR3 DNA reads TGTGCCAGCAGTGACACAATTGGGTACGAGCAGTACTTC. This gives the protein CASSDTIGYEQYF.